Shown below are 11 T cell receptor beta chains from a single sample sequenced in a study of pediatric ulcerative colitis. Profiled with immunoSEQ multiplex PCR; TCRdb holds only in-frame clones, not every one. The repertoire holds fewer than 6,500 clones, just under 90% seen once, with about 1.8% in the top ten. The sample consisted of blood. The receptors shown here come from a girl aged 10 to 17 who was a control in a study of pediatric ulcerative colitis.

The chain recombines TRBV4-1 with TRBJ2-5, with 7 nucleotides matching TRBD2. Germline CDR1 and CDR2: MGHRA and YSYEKL. The CDR3 extends over 16 amino acids. V trimming: 4 bases; J trimming: 2 bases; junction bases outside the gene matches: 10. CDR3 in amino acids: CASSLGEGRQQETQYF. DNA for the CDR3: TGCGCCAGCAGCCTAGGGGAGGGACGCCAACAAGAGACCCAGTACTTC.

The rearrangement links TRBV7-8 to TRBJ1-3; D possibly corresponds to TRBD1 (6 bases). The CDR3 totals 14 residues. V was pared by 5 bases and J by 3 bases, with 11 bases between. Looked up from germline, CDR1 is SGHVS and CDR2 is FQNEAQ. In nucleotides, the CDR3 is TGTGCCAGCAGCCGGACAGTTCGTGGAAACACCATATATTTT. Amino acid sequence: CASSRTVRGNTIYF.

V usage is TRBV30 and J usage is TRBJ1-3; D uncertain. Between the trimmed V and J ends, which lost 2 bases and 0 bases, there was a span of 8 bases. Germline V gene sequence: CDR1 GTSNPN, CDR2 SVGIG (reference sequence). This CDR3 spans 14 amino acids. The CDR3 DNA is TGTGCCTGGAGTTCTCAGAGCTCTGGAAACACCATATATTTT. It codes for CAWSSQSSGNTIYF. Based on the CDR3 plus reference TRBV30 and TRBJ1-3, the full variable domain is SQTIHQWPATLVQPVGSPLSLECTVEGTSNPNLYWYRQAAGRGLQLLFYSVGIGQISSEVPQNLSASRPQDRQFILSSKKLLLSDSGFYLCAWSSQSSGNTIYFGEGSWLTVV.

This clone was recorded once. The V call is TRBV28, the J call TRBJ2-7, with 8 bases fitting TRBD2. The trim removed 3 bases at V and 2 bases at J, leaving 6 bases unmatched. Germline V lookup: CDR1 MDHEN, CDR2 SYDVKM. This CDR3 contains 15 residues. For the CDR3, the DNA is TGTGCCAGCAGTTTCCCCACTAGCGGTACCTACGAGCAGTACTTC. It is translated as CASSFPTSGTYEQYF.

The rearrangement joins TRBV4-3 to TRBJ2-1; 7 positions match TRBD2. Trimming took 0 bases from V and 0 from J; bases not matched to a gene: 2. CDR1 is LGHNA and CDR2 is YSLEER in the germline V gene. The CDR3 consists of 16 residues. The CDR3 DNA reads TGCGCCAGCAGCCAAGAGCCTAGCGGCTCCTACAATGAGCAGTTCTTC. This gives the protein CASSQEPSGSYNEQFF.

V gene TRBV4-3 combines with J gene TRBJ2-5; D uncertain. Germline V gives CDR1 LGHNA, CDR2 YSLEER. Trimming removed 0 bases at V and 4 bases at J, with 12 bases between. CDR3 length: 15 amino acids. The DNA for the CDR3 is TGCGCCAGCAGCCAAGATCACAGAGCGCGAGAGACCCAGTACTTC. This codes for CASSQDHRARETQYF.

The chain carries TRBV18 and TRBJ1-5; the D is unclear. This CDR3 spans 16 amino acids. Germline-derived CDR1 and CDR2 are KGHSH and LQKENI. V gave up 2 bases and J gave up 0 bases, with 11 bases separating them. The CDR3 here is CASSPIKDYSNQPQHF. The DNA of the CDR3 is TGTGCCAGCTCACCAATAAAAGATTATAGCAATCAGCCCCAGCATTTT.

The V and J genes are TRBV29-1 and TRBJ2-5, with 8 nucleotides matching TRBD1. From germline, CDR1 is SQVTM and CDR2 ANQGSEA. The CDR3 length is 11 residues. V lost 7 bases, J lost 4 bases, and 2 bases stayed unmatched. CDR3 amino acids: CSADRVETQYF. The CDR3 DNA sequence: TGCAGCGCGGACAGGGTAGAGACCCAGTACTTC.

This chain joins TRBV5-1 and TRBJ2-2; 14 bases map to TRBD2. Trimming removed 3 bases from V and 0 bases from J; junction bases left unmatched: 4. The germline V gene encodes CDR1 SGHRS and CDR2 YFSETQ. The CDR3 sequence is 18 residues long. CDR3 residues: CASSSGLAGGTNTGELFF. The CDR3 DNA follows: TGCGCCAGCAGCTCCGGACTAGCGGGAGGAACGAACACCGGGGAGCTGTTTTTT.

The chain is built from TRBV5-5 and TRBJ2-1; no firm D call. This CDR3 has 13 residues. V was pared by 0 bases and J by 9 bases, with 10 bases between. Germline V lookup: CDR1 SGHKS, CDR2 YYEKEE (reference sequence). The CDR3 sequence: CASSLEVRSEQFF. CDR3 sequence (DNA): TGTGCCAGCAGCTTGGAAGTCAGGAGTGAGCAGTTCTTC.

This clone appeared a few times. The chain recombines TRBV5-1 with TRBJ1-2, with 10 bases identical to TRBD1. The junction had 7 bases not matched to a gene; V was cut back by 5 bases and J by 0 bases. CDR1 is SGHRS, CDR2 YFSETQ, per germline. CDR3 length equals 16 residues. The CDR3 DNA follows: TGCGCCAGCAGTCCGGGACAGGGGTTTCCTAACTATGGCTACACCTTC. Translating gives CASSPGQGFPNYGYTF.